This section outlines one TCR beta chain sequence together with its context. Its antigen remains unidentified. This CDR3 has 16 residues. Germline V gives CDR1 SGHTA, CDR2 FQGTGA. V lost 1 base to trimming and J lost 0 bases, with 10 bases between them. The sample belongs to a study of OX40 agonist ivuxolimab in advanced cancers. The wider study: The drug used for patients, ivuxolimab, was an agonistic anti-OX40 (CD134) antibody. Dose-escalation subjects each had hepatocellular carcinoma, melanoma, renal cell or head and neck cancer. Study outcomes and limitations: With doses of 0.1 to 3.0 mg/kg, CD4+ and CD8+ blood T cells had undergone clonal expansion by week 6.

Assay: immunoSEQ multiplex PCR; the TCRdb copy retains only in-frame clones and omits some. The data show about 81,000 clones, 85% seen once. This clonotype was sampled from an adult with an advanced solid tumor such as melanoma, head and neck, liver or kidney cancer. Sequencing used CD4+ or CD8+ T cells sorted from blood, obtained in a trial of the OX40 agonist ivuxolimab. The rearrangement links TRBV7-3 to TRBJ2-1, with a weak D call TRBD2 (5 bases). In DNA form, the CDR3 reads TGTGCCAGCAGCTTAAGGCGGAGGAGCTCCTACAATGAGCAGTTCTTC. Amino acid sequence: CASSLRRRSSYNEQFF.